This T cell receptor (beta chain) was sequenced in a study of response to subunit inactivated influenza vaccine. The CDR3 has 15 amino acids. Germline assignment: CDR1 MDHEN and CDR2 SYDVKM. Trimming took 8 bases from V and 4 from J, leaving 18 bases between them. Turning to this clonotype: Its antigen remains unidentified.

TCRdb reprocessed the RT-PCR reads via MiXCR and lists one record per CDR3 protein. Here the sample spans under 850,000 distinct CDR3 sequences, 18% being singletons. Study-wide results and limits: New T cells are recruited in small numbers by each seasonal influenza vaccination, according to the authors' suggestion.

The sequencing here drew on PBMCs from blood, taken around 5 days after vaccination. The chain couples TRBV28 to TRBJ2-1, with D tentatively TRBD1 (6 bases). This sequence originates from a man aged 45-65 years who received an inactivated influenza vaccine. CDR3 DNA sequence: TGTGCCAGCTTCAGTCGGACAGATATTTACAATGAGCAGTTCTTC. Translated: CASFSRTDIYNEQFF.